This T cell receptor beta chain was identified during a study of shared clonotypes between healthy human individuals. Concerning this clone: Its antigen is unidentified. This sample includes further DNA sequences coding for the same CDR3.

The CDR3 has 14 amino acids. Germline-derived CDR1 and CDR2 are SEHNR and FQNEAQ (reference sequence). The V and J ends lost 6 bases and 1 base, in that order; junction bases with no gene match: 1. Clones were sequenced by immunoSEQ multiplex PCR, and TCRdb holds only the in-frame ones, with some missing. The data contain approximately 1,500,000 clones, under 99% of them seen just once; the ten biggest clones take up around 0.45%. Notes on the study in general: Estimated clonotype richness was generally higher in naive than memory subsets.

What was sequenced was naive CD4+ T cells sorted from blood. The subset is: CD45RA+ positively selected. This receptor was obtained from a man aged 25-45 years in good health. The gene calls are TRBV7-9 and TRBJ2-3, with 10 bases aligning to TRBD2. The CDR3 protein is CASSLAGGTDTQYF. CDR3 DNA: TGTGCCAGCAGTCTAGCGGGAGGCACAGATACGCAGTATTTT. Together with reference TRBV7-9 and TRBJ2-3, the CDR3 gives the full variable domain: DTGVSQNPRHKITKRGQNVTFRCDPISEHNRLYWYRQTLGQGPEFLTYFQNEAQLEKSRLLSDRFSAERPKGSFSTLEIQRTEQGDSAMYLCASSLAGGTDTQYFGPGTRLTVL.